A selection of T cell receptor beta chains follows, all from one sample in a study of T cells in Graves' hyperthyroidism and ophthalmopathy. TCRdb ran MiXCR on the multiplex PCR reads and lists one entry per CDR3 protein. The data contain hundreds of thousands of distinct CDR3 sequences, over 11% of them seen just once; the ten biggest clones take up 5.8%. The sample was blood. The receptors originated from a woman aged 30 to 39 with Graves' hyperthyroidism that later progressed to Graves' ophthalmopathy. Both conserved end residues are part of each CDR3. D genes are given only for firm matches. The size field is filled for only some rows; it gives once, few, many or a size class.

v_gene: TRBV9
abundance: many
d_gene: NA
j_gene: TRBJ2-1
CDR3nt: TGTGCCAGCAGCGTAGGAAGCCCGACCGTTTACAATGAGCAGTTCTTC
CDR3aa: CASSVGSPTVYNEQFF

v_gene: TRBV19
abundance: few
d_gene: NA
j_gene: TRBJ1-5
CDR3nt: TGTGCCAGTAGTACCGGACGGAACTCGGCCAATCAGCCCCAGCATTTT
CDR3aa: CASSTGRNSANQPQHF

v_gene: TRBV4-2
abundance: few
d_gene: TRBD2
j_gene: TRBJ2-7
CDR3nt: TGTGCCAGCAGCCCCACGACCCTAGCGGGAAATGGCTACGAGCAGTACTTC
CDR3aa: CASSPTTLAGNGYEQYF

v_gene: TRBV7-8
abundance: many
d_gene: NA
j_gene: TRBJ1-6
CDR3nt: TGTGCCAGCAGCTTAGAGTCGGGGAATTCACCCCTCCACTTT
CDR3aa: CASSLESGNSPLHF

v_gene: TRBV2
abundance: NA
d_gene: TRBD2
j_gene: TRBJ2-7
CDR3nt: TGTGCCAGCACCACAGCACGGGGACTAGCGGGAGGTAACGGCGAGCAGTACTTC
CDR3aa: CASTTARGLAGGNGEQYF

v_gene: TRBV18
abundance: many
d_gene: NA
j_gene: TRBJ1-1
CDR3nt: TGTGCCAGCTCACCATCTTCCGGGGGCGACACTGAAGCTTTCTTT
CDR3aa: CASSPSSGGDTEAFF

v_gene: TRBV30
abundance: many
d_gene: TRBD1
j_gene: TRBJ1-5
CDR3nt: TGTGCCTGGAGTCCGATCGAGGGGGCTCAGCCCCAGCATTTT
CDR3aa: CAWSPIEGAQPQHF

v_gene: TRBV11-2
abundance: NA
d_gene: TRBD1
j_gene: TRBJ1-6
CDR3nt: TGTGCCAGCAGCTTAGTAGACAGGGTCTATAATTCACCCCTCCACTTT
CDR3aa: CASSLVDRVYNSPLHF

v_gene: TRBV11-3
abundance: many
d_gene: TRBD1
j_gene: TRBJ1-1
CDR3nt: TGTGCCAGCAGCTTCCCGCAGGGGGCGAGGGGAGCTTTCTTT
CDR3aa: CASSFPQGARGAFF

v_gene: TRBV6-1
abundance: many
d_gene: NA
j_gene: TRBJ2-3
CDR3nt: TGTGCCAGCAGCACCCCCCCCCTCGCAAGGTATCCAGATACGCAGTATTTT
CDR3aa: CASSTPPLARYPDTQYF

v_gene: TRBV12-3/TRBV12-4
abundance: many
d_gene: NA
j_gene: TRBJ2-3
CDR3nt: TGTGCCAGCAGTTTGGCCTATTGGAGCACAGATACGCAGTATTTT
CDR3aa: CASSLAYWSTDTQYF

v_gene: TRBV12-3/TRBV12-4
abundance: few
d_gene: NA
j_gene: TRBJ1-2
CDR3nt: TGTGCCAGCAGTGAGGGGGGGGGGGGCTACACCTTC
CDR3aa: CASSEGGGGYTF

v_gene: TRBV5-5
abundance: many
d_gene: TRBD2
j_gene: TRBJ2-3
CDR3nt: TGTGCCAGCAGCTGGCGGGAGCGACTCACAGATACGCAGTATTTT
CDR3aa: CASSWRERLTDTQYF

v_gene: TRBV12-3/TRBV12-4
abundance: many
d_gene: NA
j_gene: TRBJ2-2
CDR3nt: TGTGCCAGCAGTCCAACAGGGCGCGGTATCAGGGGGGAGCTGTTTTTT
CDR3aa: CASSPTGRGIRGELFF

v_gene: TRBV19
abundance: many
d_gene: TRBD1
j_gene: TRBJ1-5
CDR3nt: TGTGCCAGTAGTATTGGACAGGGGTCGAGTGTTAATCAGCCCCAGCATTTT
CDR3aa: CASSIGQGSSVNQPQHF

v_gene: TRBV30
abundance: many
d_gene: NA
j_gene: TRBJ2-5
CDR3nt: TGTGCCTGGAGTGTAATCCAAGAGACCCAGTACTTC
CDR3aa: CAWSVIQETQYF

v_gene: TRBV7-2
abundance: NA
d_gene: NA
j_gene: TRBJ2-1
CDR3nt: TGTGCCAGCAGTCCCAGAGCTCTTTACAATGAGCAGTTCTTC
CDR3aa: CASSPRALYNEQFF

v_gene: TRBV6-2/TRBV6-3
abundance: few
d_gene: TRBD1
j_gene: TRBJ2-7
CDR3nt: TGTGCCAGCGGACACCCGGGACAGGGGGTGTACGAGCAGTACTTC
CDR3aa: CASGHPGQGVYEQYF

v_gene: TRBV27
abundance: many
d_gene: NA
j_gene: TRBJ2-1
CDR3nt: TGTGCCAGCAGTTTTGGTTCCGGGGGTACTTGGAATGAGCAGTTCTTC
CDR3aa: CASSFGSGGTWNEQFF

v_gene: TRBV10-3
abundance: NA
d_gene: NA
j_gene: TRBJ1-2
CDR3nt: TGTGCCATCAGTGAATTTTCAGGGAACTATGGCTACACCTTC
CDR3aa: CAISEFSGNYGYTF

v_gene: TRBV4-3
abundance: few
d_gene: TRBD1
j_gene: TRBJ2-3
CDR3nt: TGCGCCAGCAGCCAACCGGGACAGGCCACAGATACGCAGTATTTT
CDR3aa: CASSQPGQATDTQYF

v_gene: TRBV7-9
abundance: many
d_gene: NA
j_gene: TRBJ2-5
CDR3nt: TGTGCCAGCAGCTCCGAGGGGACTTCGGAGACCCAGTACTTC
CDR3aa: CASSSEGTSETQYF

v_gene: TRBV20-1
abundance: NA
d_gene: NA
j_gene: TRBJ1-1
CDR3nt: TGCTGTGGGAGGGCAGGGGAGGTTGAAGCTTTCTTT
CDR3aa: CCGRAGEVEAFF

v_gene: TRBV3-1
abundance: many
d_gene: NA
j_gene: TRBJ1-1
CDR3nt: TGTGCCAGCAGCCAAGTGATGGAGAATGAAGCTTTCTTT
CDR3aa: CASSQVMENEAFF

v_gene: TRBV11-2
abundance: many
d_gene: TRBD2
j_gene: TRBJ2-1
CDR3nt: TGTGCCAGCAGCTCGACGCCTAGCGGGAGTTACAATGAGCAGTTCTTC
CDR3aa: CASSSTPSGSYNEQFF

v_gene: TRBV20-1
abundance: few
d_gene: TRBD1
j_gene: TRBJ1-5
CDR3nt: TGCAGTGCTCCTCCTCGGGACAGGGACAATAATCAGCCCCAGCATTTT
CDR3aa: CSAPPRDRDNNQPQHF

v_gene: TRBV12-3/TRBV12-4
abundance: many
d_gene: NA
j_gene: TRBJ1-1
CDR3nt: TGTGCCAGCACCTCTGGACAGCCAGCCACAAAAACTTTCTTT
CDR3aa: CASTSGQPATKTFF

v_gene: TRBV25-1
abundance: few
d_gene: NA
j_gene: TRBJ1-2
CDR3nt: TGTGCCACCCAACGGGGGGCCTATGGCTACACCTTC
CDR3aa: CATQRGAYGYTF

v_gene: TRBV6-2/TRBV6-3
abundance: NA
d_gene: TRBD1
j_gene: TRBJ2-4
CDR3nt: TGTGCCAGCAGTTACTCGACGGACAGGGGCAAAGTACTAGACATTCAGTACTTC
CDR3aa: CASSYSTDRGKVLDIQYF

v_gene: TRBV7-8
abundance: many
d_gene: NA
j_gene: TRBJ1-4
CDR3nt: TGTGCCAGCGGGGAGCCCAATGAAAAACTGTTTTTT
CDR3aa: CASGEPNEKLFF

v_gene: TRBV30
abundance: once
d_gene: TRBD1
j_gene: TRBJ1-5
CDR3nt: TGTGCCTGGAGTGGACAGGGGGACAATCAGCCCCAGCATTTT
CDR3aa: CAWSGQGDNQPQHF

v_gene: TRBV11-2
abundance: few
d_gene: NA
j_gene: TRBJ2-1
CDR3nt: TGTGCCAGCTCCCCCGGGGACAATGAGCAGTTCTTC
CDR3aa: CASSPGDNEQFF

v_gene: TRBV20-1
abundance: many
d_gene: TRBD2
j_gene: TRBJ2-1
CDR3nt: TGCAGTGCTACTCTAGCGGACAATGAGCAGTTCTTC
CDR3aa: CSATLADNEQFF

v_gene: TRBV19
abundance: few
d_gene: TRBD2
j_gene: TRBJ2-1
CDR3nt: TGTGCCAGTAGTATCTGGAGCGGGAGTCCCCACAATGAGCAGTTCTTC
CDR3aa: CASSIWSGSPHNEQFF